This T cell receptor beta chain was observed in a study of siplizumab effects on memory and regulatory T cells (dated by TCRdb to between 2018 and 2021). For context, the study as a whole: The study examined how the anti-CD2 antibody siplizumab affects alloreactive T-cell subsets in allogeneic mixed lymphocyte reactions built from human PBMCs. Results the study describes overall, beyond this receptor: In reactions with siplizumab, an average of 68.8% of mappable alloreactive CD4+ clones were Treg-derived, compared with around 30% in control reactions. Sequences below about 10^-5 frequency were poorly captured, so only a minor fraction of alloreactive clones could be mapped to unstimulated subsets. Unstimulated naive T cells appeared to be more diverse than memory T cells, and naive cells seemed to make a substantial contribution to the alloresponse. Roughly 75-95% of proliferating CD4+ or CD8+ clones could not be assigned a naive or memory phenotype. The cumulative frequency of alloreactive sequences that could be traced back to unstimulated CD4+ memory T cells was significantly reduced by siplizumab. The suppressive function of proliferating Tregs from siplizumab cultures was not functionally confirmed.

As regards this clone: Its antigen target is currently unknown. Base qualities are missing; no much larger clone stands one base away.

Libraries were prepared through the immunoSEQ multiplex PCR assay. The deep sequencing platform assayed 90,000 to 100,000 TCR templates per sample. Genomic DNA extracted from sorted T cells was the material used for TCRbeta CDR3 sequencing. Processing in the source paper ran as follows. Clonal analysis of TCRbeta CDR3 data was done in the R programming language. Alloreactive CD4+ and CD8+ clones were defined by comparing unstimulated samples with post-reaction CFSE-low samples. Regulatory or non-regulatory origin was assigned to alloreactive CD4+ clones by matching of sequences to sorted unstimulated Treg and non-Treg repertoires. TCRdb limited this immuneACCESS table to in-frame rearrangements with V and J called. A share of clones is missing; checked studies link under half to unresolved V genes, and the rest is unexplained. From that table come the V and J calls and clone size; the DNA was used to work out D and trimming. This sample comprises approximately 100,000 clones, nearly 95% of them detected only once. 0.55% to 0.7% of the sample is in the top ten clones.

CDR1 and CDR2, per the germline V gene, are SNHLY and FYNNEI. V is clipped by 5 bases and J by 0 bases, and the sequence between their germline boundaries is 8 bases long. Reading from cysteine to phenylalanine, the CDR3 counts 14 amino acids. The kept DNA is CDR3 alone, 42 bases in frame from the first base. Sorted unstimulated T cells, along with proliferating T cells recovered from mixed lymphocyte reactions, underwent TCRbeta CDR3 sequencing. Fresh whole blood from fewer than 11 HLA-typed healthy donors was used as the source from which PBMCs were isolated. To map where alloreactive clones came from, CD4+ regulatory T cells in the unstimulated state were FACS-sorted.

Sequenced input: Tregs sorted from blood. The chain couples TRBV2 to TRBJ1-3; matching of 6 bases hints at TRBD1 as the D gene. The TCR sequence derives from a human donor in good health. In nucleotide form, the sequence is TGTGCCAGCAGTCGGACAGTCTCTGGAAACACCATATATTTT. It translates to CASSRTVSGNTIYF.